Listed here is a single TCR beta chain. Its antigen remains undetermined. The record has no base qualities; no much larger clone is one base away. The immunoSEQ Assay, a bias-controlled multiplex PCR, was used to amplify TCRbeta CDR3 regions from genomic DNA. As for the authors' bioinformatics: The number of nucleated cells in each sample was estimated by amplification of reference gene primers within the assay. Sequence reads were collapsed and filtered to measure the absolute abundance of every unique TCRbeta CDR3 rearrangement. For each sample, productive Simpson clonality was calculated as the square root of Simpson's diversity index across productive rearrangements. As stored in TCRdb, this immuneACCESS dataset retains in-frame rearrangements with V and J assigned. A fraction of the clones does not appear; measured against another copy, unresolved V genes explain less than half of the discrepancy, and the remainder lacks a known reason. V and J calls and clone size are given by that table; D and trimming were obtained from the DNA. This sample holds about 70,000 clones; around 85% were observed only once. The top ten clonotypes cover over 1.3% of the sample.

The data stem from a study of blood T cell repertoires in COVID-19 (TCRdb year 2020). At the level of the whole study: Samples from collaborators originated in the United States, Italy and Spain and spanned both the acute and convalescent phases of COVID-19. The material from the prospective study consisted of cDNA or gDNA derived from T cells, B-cell-depleted T cells, or PBMCs. The dataset comprised deeply sampled blood TCRbeta repertoires from subjects exposed to, actively infected with, or recovered from COVID-19. The repertoires were released in a freely available public database intended as a resource for research on the immune response to SARS-CoV-2. The samples were drawn from the first 160 participants of the ongoing ImmuneRACE study and from over a thousand subjects provided by 6 global collaborators. A de-identified subject ID, COVID-19 status, age in years and sex were almost always included in the sample metadata. Where available, HLA class I and class II types were obtained from metadata supplied by the sample provider rather than from assay-based typing.

Whole blood was collected in K2EDTA tubes by collaborating institutions according to the institutions' own protocols. For TCRbeta analysis, collaborator samples were shipped as frozen whole blood, as isolated PBMCs, or as DNA extracted from either sample type. Overall study results and their limits: Clinical and demographic metadata were provided uncurated, with the amount varying by source and participant.

The CDR3 measures 13 amino acids from cysteine to phenylalanine. The kept DNA is CDR3 alone, 39 bases in frame from the first base. Reading the germline V gene gives CDR1 SGHNT and CDR2 YENEEA. Cut back by 3 bases and 3 bases, the V and J ends lie 8 bases apart. The chain employs TRBV11-3 and TRBJ1-1, with a weak D call of TRBD1 (5 bases match). Sequencing was carried out using peripheral blood. This sequence originates from a woman between 55 and 75 years old with acute or convalescent COVID-19. The DNA reads as follows: TGTGCCAGCAGCTTCTCACAGGACACTGAAGCTTTCTTT. Translation gives CASSFSQDTEAFF.